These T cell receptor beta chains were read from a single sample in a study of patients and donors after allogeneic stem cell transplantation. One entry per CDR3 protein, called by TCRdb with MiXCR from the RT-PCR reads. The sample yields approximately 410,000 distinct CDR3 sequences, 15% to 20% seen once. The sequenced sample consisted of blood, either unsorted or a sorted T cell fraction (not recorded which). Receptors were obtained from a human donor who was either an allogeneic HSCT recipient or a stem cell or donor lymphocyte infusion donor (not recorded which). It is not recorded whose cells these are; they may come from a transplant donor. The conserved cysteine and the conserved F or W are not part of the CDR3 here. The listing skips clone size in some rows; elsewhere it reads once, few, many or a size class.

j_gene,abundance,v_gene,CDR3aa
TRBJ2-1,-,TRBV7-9,ASSRGTSNEQF
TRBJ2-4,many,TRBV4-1,ASSQDPGRFTNIQY
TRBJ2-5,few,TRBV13,ASRLLAAQETQY
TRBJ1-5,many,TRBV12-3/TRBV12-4,ASSFGIGGNQPQH
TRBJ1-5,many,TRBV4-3,ASSQDQGHNQPQH
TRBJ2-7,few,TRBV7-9,ASSLVSPYEQY
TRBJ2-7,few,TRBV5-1,ASSLAETGGIYEQY
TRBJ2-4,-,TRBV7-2,ASSPTFDSNIQY
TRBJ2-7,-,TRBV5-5,ASSLLGLGDNTYEQY
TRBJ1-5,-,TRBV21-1,ASIPGQGGQPQH
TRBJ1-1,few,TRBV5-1,ASSLMSSGNTEAF
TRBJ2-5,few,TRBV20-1,SANRAGRETQY
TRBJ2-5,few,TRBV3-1,ASSPRESETQY
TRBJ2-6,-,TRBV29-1,SVTGQGAGANVLT
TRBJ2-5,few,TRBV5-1,ASSSGAGTPLGETQY
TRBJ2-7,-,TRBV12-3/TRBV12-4,ATSSGGPYEQY
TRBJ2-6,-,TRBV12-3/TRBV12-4,ASSTRTGSGANVLT
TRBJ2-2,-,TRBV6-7,ASSYWASGRAGGELF
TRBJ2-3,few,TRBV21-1,ASTPGSGPTDTQY
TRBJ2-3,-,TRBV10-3,AVRRGLAVTDTQY
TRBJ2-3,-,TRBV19,ASKPGTLGDTQY
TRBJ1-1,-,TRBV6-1,ASSPGGVGNTEAF
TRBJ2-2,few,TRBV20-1,SARTSGRADTGELF
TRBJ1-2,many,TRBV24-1,ATGDNYGYT
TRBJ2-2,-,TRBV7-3,ASSLRGGQNTGELF
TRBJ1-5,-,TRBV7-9,ASSLADRFNQPQH
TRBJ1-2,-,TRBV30,AWTRTGVNYGYT
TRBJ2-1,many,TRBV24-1,ATSDFGQGSYNEQF
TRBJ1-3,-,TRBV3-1,ASSRRGTPGNTIY
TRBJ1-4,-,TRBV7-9,ASSSEGLGVAEKLF
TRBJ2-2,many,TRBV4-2,ASSPINGGAKKTGELF
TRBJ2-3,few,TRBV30,AFTSGRATDTQY
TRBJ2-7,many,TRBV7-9,ASSLAPTEQY
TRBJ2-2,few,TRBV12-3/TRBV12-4,ASSPKTATGELF
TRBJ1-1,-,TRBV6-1,ASRNLGYAGTEAF
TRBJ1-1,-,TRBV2,ASSTAGTVNTEAF
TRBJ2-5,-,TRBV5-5,ASSSGQSQETQY
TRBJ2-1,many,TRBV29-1,SVSGRNYNEQF
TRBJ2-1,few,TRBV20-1,SGRSGIRNNEQF
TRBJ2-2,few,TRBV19,ASTNGPSAGELF
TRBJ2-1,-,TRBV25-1,ASSESAYEQF